This is a list of T cell receptor beta chains from one sample in a study of identifying expanded T cells in peripheral blood. Clones were sequenced by immunoSEQ multiplex PCR, and TCRdb holds only the in-frame ones, with some missing. The sample records around 50,000 clones, approximately 89% being singletons. The sequenced sample was blood. All receptors derive from a person between 18 and 75 years old in good health. CDR3s include the opening cysteine and the closing phenylalanine or tryptophan. The D gene is left open where the match is weak. The size of a clone is reported for some rows only, either as once, few or many, or as a class for expanded clones.

d_call j_call v_call cdr3_length clone_size cdr3_nt cdr3_aa
TRBD1 TRBJ2-1 TRBV2 11 . TGTGCCAGCAGTTTCGGGACAGCGCAGTTCTTC CASSFGTAQFF
TRBD1 TRBJ2-3 TRBV7-2 16 . TGTGCCAGCAGCCCGGGACAGCGACTATTCACAGATACGCAGTATTTT CASSPGQRLFTDTQYF
TRBD1 TRBJ1-3 TRBV5-1 17 . TGCGCCAGCAGCTTGGGGCTACAGGGGAGTTCTGGAAACACCATATATTTT CASSLGLQGSSGNTIYF
. TRBJ1-6 TRBV30 14 . TGTGCCTGGAGTTTACAGGGTCGGAATTCACCCCTCCACTTT CAWSLQGRNSPLHF
. TRBJ2-7 TRBV7-9 15 once TGTGCCAGCAGCCCCAGAGCGGGCAACCCCTACGAGCAGTACTTC CASSPRAGNPYEQYF
. TRBJ1-5 TRBV4-3 16 . TGCGCCAGCAGCCAAGATTACGCGGAGGGCAATCAGCCCCAGCATTTT CASSQDYAEGNQPQHF
. TRBJ2-1 TRBV7-2 17 . TGTGCCAGCAGCTCGATAAAAGGGACAACCCCTAGGGGTGAGCAGTTCTTC CASSSIKGTTPRGEQFF
. TRBJ2-7 TRBV14 18 . TGTGCCAGCAGCCCCGTGCATGCACGCGGGTCCTTAGACTACGAGCAGTACTTC CASSPVHARGSLDYEQYF
. TRBJ2-7 TRBV5-1 14 . TGCGCCAGCAGCTTCCGACAGAGCTCCTACGAGCAGTACTTC CASSFRQSSYEQYF
. TRBJ1-2 TRBV19 12 . TGTGCCAGTAGTATCGACCTACGGGGCTACACCTTC CASSIDLRGYTF
TRBD1 TRBJ1-2 TRBV6-5 14 . TGTGCCAGCAGTTACAGTAGGGACAGCTATGGCTACACCTTC CASSYSRDSYGYTF
TRBD2 TRBJ2-1 TRBV4-3 18 . TGCGCCAGCAGCCAAGATCTTCCGGGGGGTGCCTCCTACAATGAGCAGTTCTTC CASSQDLPGGASYNEQFF
TRBD2 TRBJ2-1 TRBV2 17 . TGTGCCAGCAGCGATGGACTAGCGGGAGGAAAAGGAAATGAGCAGTTCTTC CASSDGLAGGKGNEQFF
. TRBJ1-5 TRBV19 15 few TGTGCCAGTGGCGGGGGGGTGTTTAGCAATCAGCCCCAGCATTTT CASGGGVFSNQPQHF
. TRBJ2-5 TRBV7-3 14 . TGTGCCAGCAGCGTACTAGGTCCCGGAGAGACCCAGTACTTC CASSVLGPGETQYF
. TRBJ2-7 TRBV29-1 14 . TGCAGCGTTGGGCAGGGTGGGGGCTCCTACGAGCAGTACTTC CSVGQGGGSYEQYF
. TRBJ2-2 TRBV5-1 16 . TGCGCCAGCAGCTTGTGGAGGGGACCTAACACCGGGGAGCTGTTTTTT CASSLWRGPNTGELFF
TRBD2 TRBJ2-1 TRBV7-3 15 . TGTGCCAGCAGCTCTAGCGGGAGCTCTCTCAATGAGCAGTTCTTC CASSSSGSSLNEQFF
. TRBJ2-7 TRBV6-1 14 once TGTGCCAGCAGTGGACAGGTTAGCTCCTACGAGCAGTACTTC CASSGQVSSYEQYF
TRBD2 TRBJ2-1 TRBV29-1 16 . TGCAGCGTTGAAGGGACCGGGACTAGATCCTACAATGAGCAGTTCTTC CSVEGTGTRSYNEQFF
. TRBJ2-3 TRBV28 12 . TGTGCCAGCAGTTTAATGCAGAATACGCAGTATTTT CASSLMQNTQYF
. TRBJ2-7 TRBV19 11 . TGTGCCAGTGGGGCAGGGCGCGAGCAGTACTTC CASGAGREQYF
. TRBJ1-1 TRBV6-6 14 . TGTGCCAGCAGTTACTACGGACAGAACACTGAAGCTTTCTTT CASSYYGQNTEAFF
. TRBJ1-1 TRBV9 13 . TGTGCCAGCAGCGCAGGGCTTAACACTGAAGCTTTCTTT CASSAGLNTEAFF
TRBD2 TRBJ2-5 TRBV5-4 17 . TGTGCCAGCAGCTTTGCCCTACTAGCGGGGGGAGGAGAGACCCAGTACTTC CASSFALLAGGGETQYF
TRBD1 TRBJ2-1 TRBV18 14 . TGTGCCGGGTCCCGGGACAGGGGAAACAATGAGCAGTTCTTC CAGSRDRGNNEQFF
. TRBJ1-2 TRBV11-2 16 . TGTGCCAGCAGCTCCCCCCCGGGGGCTCGGGGCTATGGCTACACCTTC CASSSPPGARGYGYTF
. TRBJ2-2 TRBV5-6 17 . TGTGCCAGCAGCTTGTTGGGGCCTATCACTCAGGTCGGGGAGCTGTTTTTT CASSLLGPITQVGELFF
. TRBJ2-3 TRBV29-1 14 . TGCAGCGCAGAGACGGGCAGTTACACAGATACGCAGTATTTT CSAETGSYTDTQYF
. TRBJ1-1 TRBV4-3 15 . TGCGCCAGCAGCCAAGACGACATCTGGGACACTGAAGCTTTCTTT CASSQDDIWDTEAFF
TRBD2 TRBJ2-1 TRBV27 17 . TGTGCCAGCAGTTCGTTGCTCCTAGCGGGAGAAGACAATGAGCAGTTCTTC CASSSLLLAGEDNEQFF
. TRBJ2-5 TRBV21-1 14 . TGTGCCAGCAGCAAAATAGCGGGGCAAGAGACCCAGTACTTC CASSKIAGQETQYF
. TRBJ2-5 TRBV6-5 14 . TGTGCCAGCAGGGGGCGGGAAACCTGGGAGACCCAGTACTTC CASRGRETWETQYF
TRBD2 TRBJ2-1 TRBV29-1 17 . TGCAGCGTTTTCCTAGCGGGAGGGCCCTTCTGTTACAATGAGCAGTTCTTC CSVFLAGGPFCYNEQFF
TRBD2 TRBJ2-1 TRBV10-3 17 . TGTGCCATCAGCGAGCCCCAGGGGACTAGCGCGCTAGAGGAGCAGTTCTTC CAISEPQGTSALEEQFF
TRBD1 TRBJ2-5 TRBV4-1 15 . TGCGCCAGCAGCCGAGCCGACAGGGACCAAGAGACCCAGTACTTC CASSRADRDQETQYF
TRBD2 TRBJ2-7 TRBV6-6 15 few TGTGCCAGCAGTACGTCTAGCGGGGGCTCCTACGAGCAGTACTTC CASSTSSGGSYEQYF
TRBD2 TRBJ2-7 TRBV11-2 15 . TGTGCCAGCAGCTTAGAGCTAGCGGAGTCCCACGAGCAGTACTTC CASSLELAESHEQYF
. TRBJ2-2 TRBV12-5 13 . TGTGCTAGTGAGCCGGCCATCACCGGGGAGCTGTTTTTT CASEPAITGELFF
. TRBJ2-1 TRBV4-2 12 . TGTGCCAGCAGCCAAGTGGCTATCGAGCAGTTCTTC CASSQVAIEQFF
. TRBJ1-1 TRBV29-1 13 . TGCAGCGTTGATTCGGGGACAATAAATGAAGCTTTCTTT CSVDSGTINEAFF
. TRBJ1-5 TRBV2 14 few TGTGCCAGCAGTGCCAGGGATTTCAATCAGCCCCAGCATTTT CASSARDFNQPQHF
. TRBJ1-2 TRBV6-5 15 . TGTGCCAGCAGTTACCCCCGCCGACAGCCCTATGGCTACACCTTC CASSYPRRQPYGYTF
. TRBJ2-7 TRBV14 16 . TGTGCCAGCAGCCAAGATCAAGGGGGGAGTTCGTCCGAGCAGTACTTC CASSQDQGGSSSEQYF
TRBD2 TRBJ2-3 TRBV6-4 15 few TGTGCCAGCAGTGACCAAGCGGGGAGCACAGATACGCAGTATTTT CASSDQAGSTDTQYF
TRBD2 TRBJ2-1 TRBV6-5 15 . TGTGCCAGCAGCCTGCTAGCGGGGGGTTACAATGAGCAGTTCTTC CASSLLAGGYNEQFF
. TRBJ2-5 TRBV7-9 12 . TGTGCCAGCGGCCGGGGACAAGAGACCCAGTACTTC CASGRGQETQYF
TRBD2 TRBJ2-1 TRBV5-4 15 . TGTGCCAGCAGCCCAGCGGGGGGCTCCTACAATGAGCAGTTCTTC CASSPAGGSYNEQFF
TRBD2 TRBJ2-1 TRBV18 17 . TGTGCCAGCTCACCACTGACTAGCGGAAGCTCCTACAATGAGCAGTTCTTC CASSPLTSGSSYNEQFF
TRBD2 TRBJ2-1 TRBV18 16 . TGTGCCAGCTCACTTCACAGCGGGGGGGCCTACAATGAGCAGTTCTTC CASSLHSGGAYNEQFF
. TRBJ2-3 TRBV19 14 . TGTGCCAGTAGTCCCCGGACCCGCACAGATACGCAGTATTTT CASSPRTRTDTQYF
TRBD1 TRBJ1-1 TRBV5-1 14 . TGCGCCAGCAGCCAGACAGGGGCGAACACTGAAGCTTTCTTT CASSQTGANTEAFF
. TRBJ1-3 TRBV28 14 . TGTGCCAGCAGCTCTGGGTTCTCTGGAAACACCATATATTTT CASSSGFSGNTIYF
. TRBJ1-2 TRBV5-4 13 few TGTGCCAGCAGCTTGGAAACAGGGAACGGCTACACCTTC CASSLETGNGYTF
TRBD1 TRBJ2-3 TRBV10-3 16 . TGTGCCATCAGTCGTGCCGGCCAGGGGGCCACAGATACGCAGTATTTT CAISRAGQGATDTQYF
. TRBJ2-3 TRBV12-2 18 . TGTGCAAGTCGCCACCACGGACTAGCGGGGACGCACACAGATACGCAGTATTTT CASRHHGLAGTHTDTQYF
. TRBJ2-5 TRBV29-1 11 . TGCAGCGGACTAACATCGGGGACCCAGTACTTC CSGLTSGTQYF
TRBD1 TRBJ1-1 TRBV4-1 15 once TGCGCCAGCAGCCCAGAAGACAGGGTCGGCACTGAAGCTTTCTTT CASSPEDRVGTEAFF
. TRBJ1-3 TRBV4-3 15 . TGCGCCAGCAGCCAAGATCGGGGGACGGGAAACACCATATATTTT CASSQDRGTGNTIYF